This T cell receptor beta chain derives from a study of cytomegalovirus exposure and HLA in healthy donors. The CDR3 length is 15 residues. Trimming shortened V by 4 bases and J by 3 bases, and 17 bases separated the two germline ends. Per germline, CDR1 SGHRS and CDR2 YFSETQ. Researchers ran the PCR with 60 Vbeta and 13 Jbeta primers. Sequencing used immunoSEQ multiplex PCR; TCRdb keeps in-frame clones, though not all of them. This sample carries under 90,000 clones, more than 70% of them seen once, and the ten largest clones take approximately 2%. The chain uses TRBV5-1 and TRBJ2-7, with a tentative D call TRBD1 (7 bases). The specimen was PBMCs. This TCR derives from a middle-aged man in good health and CMV-seronegative. CDR3 sequence (DNA): TGCGCCAGCAGCGGAGGGGGCACCTACAGCTACGAGCAGTACTTC. Translating it yields CASSGGGTYSYEQYF. The variable domain in full, with the rest retrieved from reference TRBV5-1 and TRBJ2-7, is KAGVTQTPRYLIKTRGQQVTLSCSPISGHRSVSWYQQTPGQGLQFLFEYFSETQRNKGNFPGRFSGRQFSNSRSEMNVSTLELGDSALYLCASSGGGTYSYEQYFGPGTRLTVT.